These T cell receptor beta chains were read from a single sample in a study of PD-L1 blockade in urothelial cancer. Profiling relied on immunoSEQ multiplex PCR, and the TCRdb table lists in-frame clones only, not all of them. The sample has under 130,000 clones, around 85% seen once. Sequencing was performed on PBMCs, taken around atezolizumab (anti-PD-L1) treatment. Receptor source: a man aged 45-65 years with urothelial cancer. Both conserved end residues are part of each CDR3. A D gene is named only where the DNA matches it firmly. Where a row states a size, it is once, few, many or the class of an expanded clone; other rows omit it.

j_gene	d_gene	v_gene	abundance	CDR3nt	CDR3aa
TRBJ2-1	TRBD2	TRBV4-2	.	TGTGCCAGCAGGGGGGAGGGTGCGGATGAGCAGTTCTTC	CASRGEGADEQFF
TRBJ2-7	.	TRBV5-1	.	TGCGCCAGCAGCTTGGCCGGGTCAGGGTCGGGCTACGAGCAGTACTTC	CASSLAGSGSGYEQYF
TRBJ1-5	.	TRBV27	.	TGTGCCAGCAGTTTATCCAGAGGGAATCAGCCCCAGCATTTT	CASSLSRGNQPQHF
TRBJ2-1	TRBD2	TRBV7-6	.	TGTGCCAGCAGCTTAGTAGCGGGAGGGCCCCAAGAGCAGTTCTTC	CASSLVAGGPQEQFF
TRBJ2-7	.	TRBV5-1	.	TGCGCCAGCAGTCAGGAACGCGCGTACGAGCAGTACTTC	CASSQERAYEQYF
TRBJ2-5	.	TRBV5-1	.	TGCGCCAGCAGCCCCCGAGAGACCCAGTACTTC	CASSPRETQYF
TRBJ1-4	TRBD1	TRBV5-1	.	TGCGCCAGCAGCCTACAACAGGGGACGTCTGAAAAACTGTTTTTT	CASSLQQGTSEKLFF
TRBJ2-1	.	TRBV9	.	TGTGCCAGCAGCGTAGAGACTAGAGGCGATGAGCAGTTCTTC	CASSVETRGDEQFF
TRBJ2-7	TRBD1	TRBV10-3	.	TGTGCTCAATCCGAGACAGGGGGCATTTACGAGCAGTACTTC	CAQSETGGIYEQYF
TRBJ2-7	TRBD1	TRBV5-8	few	TGTGCCAGCAGCTTGGTGAGGGACAGCCGATACTTC	CASSLVRDSRYF
TRBJ1-2	TRBD1	TRBV6-5	.	TGTGCCAGCAGCACCCCGGGACAGGGTCTTCATGGCTACACCTTC	CASSTPGQGLHGYTF
TRBJ2-1	.	TRBV5-4	.	TGTGCCAGCGCGGCCGTCGGCGTTCGCAATGAGCAGTTCTTC	CASAAVGVRNEQFF
TRBJ2-7	.	TRBV19	.	TGTGCCAGTAGTCCCCAAAGTACTAGTTCCTCGGTCGAGCAGTACTTC	CASSPQSTSSSVEQYF
TRBJ1-6	.	TRBV28	.	TGTGCCAGCAGTTTAGTGAGGGATGTCCCATCACCCCTCCACTTT	CASSLVRDVPSPLHF
TRBJ2-7	TRBD2	TRBV7-2	.	TGTGCCAGCAGCTTAACTAGCGTAAGCTCCTACGAGCAGTACTTC	CASSLTSVSSYEQYF
TRBJ1-3	TRBD1	TRBV28	.	TGTGCCAGCAGCCGAGCCGGGACAGGGTCCGGGAACACCATATATTTT	CASSRAGTGSGNTIYF
TRBJ2-1	.	TRBV7-3	.	TGTGCCAGCAGCTTAATGGCACAGGTTAGGGATGAGCAGTTCTTC	CASSLMAQVRDEQFF
TRBJ2-3	TRBD2	TRBV11-2	.	TGTGCCAGCAGCACCCGCGGGAGGGCCGGTGGGCAAACAGATACGCAGTATTTT	CASSTRGRAGGQTDTQYF
TRBJ1-2	TRBD1	TRBV2	.	TGTGCCAGCAAGATAGATGGGACAGGGGGCAACTATGGCTACACCTTC	CASKIDGTGGNYGYTF
TRBJ2-5	.	TRBV27	.	TGTGCCAGCAGTTTATCGTGGCGGGATGGGGGAGAGACCCAGTACTTC	CASSLSWRDGGETQYF
TRBJ2-7	TRBD1	TRBV6-5	.	TGTGCCAGCAGCAAAAAATGGGACAGCTACGAGCAGTACTTC	CASSKKWDSYEQYF
TRBJ1-2	.	TRBV5-1	.	TGCGCCAGCAGCGAGGGACTCCAGCGGGCTTATGGCTACACCTTC	CASSEGLQRAYGYTF
TRBJ2-7	.	TRBV28	.	TGTGCCAGCAGTTTCAGGGTCAACGAGCAGTACTTC	CASSFRVNEQYF
TRBJ1-5	TRBD1	TRBV28	.	TGTGCCAGCAGCCAAAACGGACAGGGTAATCAGCCCCAGCATTTT	CASSQNGQGNQPQHF
TRBJ2-1	TRBD1	TRBV27	few	TGTGCCAGCAGTTCTCCGGGACAGAACAATGAGCAGTTCTTC	CASSSPGQNNEQFF
TRBJ1-2	.	TRBV7-9	.	TGTGCCAGCAGCTCCAATAACTATGGCTACACCTTC	CASSSNNYGYTF
TRBJ2-5	TRBD1	TRBV9	once	TGTGCCAGCAGCCCTCGGACAGGGGGAGAGACCCAGTACTTC	CASSPRTGGETQYF
TRBJ2-4	.	TRBV6-1	.	TGTGCCAGCAGTTCCGGGAGCGGCGAAAACATTCAGTACTTC	CASSSGSGENIQYF
TRBJ1-1	.	TRBV18	.	TGTGCCAGCTCACCCGCCCGACAGTCTGAAGCTTTCTTT	CASSPARQSEAFF
TRBJ2-1	TRBD1	TRBV15	.	TGTGCCACCAGCAGAGGCCGGACAGGGGGCGAGAATGAGCAGTTCTTC	CATSRGRTGGENEQFF
TRBJ1-1	.	TRBV6-6	.	TGTGCCACCCTCTGGCTCGAGAACACTGAAGCTTTCTTT	CATLWLENTEAFF
TRBJ2-7	TRBD1	TRBV30	.	TGTGCCTGGAGTGTACAGGGGTGGGAGCAGTACTTC	CAWSVQGWEQYF
TRBJ2-3	TRBD2	TRBV6-1	.	TGTGCCAGCAGCCCAGCGGGAGGGGCAGATACGCAGTATTTT	CASSPAGGADTQYF
TRBJ2-7	.	TRBV28	.	TGTGCCAGCAGTTTATACCTCCGACTCTCCTACGAGCAGTACTTC	CASSLYLRLSYEQYF
TRBJ1-3	.	TRBV28	.	TGTGCCAGCAGTTTTGGACATTCTGGAAACACCATATATTTT	CASSFGHSGNTIYF
TRBJ1-1	TRBD1	TRBV7-8	.	TGTGCCAGCAGCTTAGTAGACAGGGGGGGCACTGAAGCTTTCTTT	CASSLVDRGGTEAFF
TRBJ2-4	TRBD2	TRBV7-9	.	TGTGCCAGCACCCTCGCGGGGGGGCATGGCAAAAACATTCAGTACTTC	CASTLAGGHGKNIQYF
TRBJ1-1	TRBD1	TRBV19	.	TGTGCCAGTAGTATTTGGGCAGGGGGCTGGGACACTGAAGCTTTCTTT	CASSIWAGGWDTEAFF
TRBJ2-7	.	TRBV5-8	.	TGTGCCAGCAGCTTGGGGCAGGGGATCTACGAGCAGTACTTC	CASSLGQGIYEQYF